The next 23 T cell receptor beta chains were all read from a single sample in a study of shared clonotypes between healthy human individuals. The naive CD8 fraction comprised CD45RO-negative cells positively selected for CCR7 and excluded terminally differentiated effector memory CD45RA+ cells. Clones were sequenced by immunoSEQ multiplex PCR, and TCRdb holds only the in-frame ones, with some missing. The sample yields some 1,900,000 clones, about 95% seen once. Sequenced input: naive CD8+ T cells sorted from blood. All receptors come from a man aged 18 to 29 in good health.

The chain employs TRBV7-3 and TRBJ2-5; 10 bases fit TRBD1. The CDR3 has 15 residues. Germline V gene data show CDR1 as SGHTA and CDR2 as FQGTGA. V was pared by 5 bases and J by 4 bases, with 7 bases of the junction left unmatched. Here the CDR3 DNA reads TGTGCCAGCAGCCCTAGCTGGGACAGGGGAGAGACCCAGTACTTC. This translates into CASSPSWDRGETQYF.

The chain combines TRBV27 with TRBJ1-4; 7 bases are a match to TRBD1. This CDR3 comprises 14 residues. The germline CDR1 and CDR2 sequences are MNHEY and SMNVEV (reference sequence). The V gene end was trimmed by 3 bases and the J gene end by 6 bases; junction bases not matched to a gene: 4. As DNA, the CDR3 is TGTGCCAGCAGTTTGACAGGGAGGGATGAAAAACTGTTTTTT. This encodes CASSLTGRDEKLFF. The whole variable domain, filled in from reference TRBV27 and TRBJ1-4, reads EAQVTQNPRYLITVTGKKLTVTCSQNMNHEYMSWYRQDPGLGLRQIYYSMNVEVTDKGDVPEGYKVSRKEKRNFPLILESPSPNQTSLYFCASSLTGRDEKLFFGSGTQLSVL.

This clone was recorded only once. This sequence joins TRBV7-9 and TRBJ2-7; D is unclear. From germline, CDR1 is SEHNR and CDR2 FQNEAQ (reference sequence). Trimming removed 4 bases at V and 0 bases at J, with 10 bases between. This CDR3 is built from 14 residues. CDR3 nucleotides: TGTGCCAGCAGCTATCAGACGAGCTCCTACGAGCAGTACTTC. This codes for CASSYQTSSYEQYF.

V usage is TRBV5-1 and J usage is TRBJ2-1; TRBD1 agrees at 7 bases. Germline CDR1 is SGHRS and CDR2 is YFSETQ. Trimming cost V 1 base and J 2 bases; bases outside gene matches: 3. This CDR3 region has 15 residues. The CDR3 is CASSLTTGTYNEQFF. The CDR3 region has the DNA TGCGCCAGCAGCTTGACGACAGGGACCTACAATGAGCAGTTCTTC. Based on the CDR3 plus reference TRBV5-1 and TRBJ2-1, the full variable domain is KAGVTQTPRYLIKTRGQQVTLSCSPISGHRSVSWYQQTPGQGLQFLFEYFSETQRNKGNFPGRFSGRQFSNSRSEMNVSTLELGDSALYLCASSLTTGTYNEQFFGPGTRLTVL.

On this clone: At one of its ends the junction is not consistent with the germline gene, which may arise from a read error. The chain has TRBV7-7 and TRBJ2-3, with no clear D. The germline V gene has CDR1 SSHAT and CDR2 FNYEAQ (reference sequence). This CDR3 comprises 13 residues. The CDR3 nucleotides read TGTGCTAGCAGCATGGATGGAACAGATACGCAGTATTTT. This encodes CASSMDGTDTQYF. Full variable domain (rest looked up from reference TRBV7-7 and TRBJ2-3): GAGVSQSPRYKVTKRGQDVTLRCDPISSHATLYWYQQALGQGPEFLTYFNYEAQPDKSGLPSDRFSAERPEGSISTLTIQRTEQRDSAMYRCASSMDGTDTQYFGPGTRLTVL.

This clone was observed a handful of times. V gene TRBV6-6 combines with J gene TRBJ1-6; 7 bases match TRBD1. The CDR3 is 16 amino acids. V trimming: 6 bases; J trimming: 7 bases; junction bases outside the gene matches: 12. CDR1 is MNHNY and CDR2 is SVGAGI in the germline V gene (reference sequence). The CDR3 nucleotides are TGTGCCAGCAGCGACCTGGGACAGCTCATGAATTCACCCCTCCACTTT. Encoded protein: CASSDLGQLMNSPLHF.

About this clone itself: Other DNA sequences of this sample code for an identical CDR3. The chain has TRBV10-2 and TRBJ1-1; D not certain. Germline CDR1 is WSHSY and CDR2 is SAAADI. The CDR3 has 11 amino acids. V gave up 2 bases and J gave up 5 bases, with 3 bases separating them. CDR3 in amino acids: CASSEGTEAFF. The DNA of the CDR3 is TGCGCCAGCAGTGAGGGAACTGAAGCTTTCTTT.

The chain employs TRBV5-8 and TRBJ2-7; 9 positions agree with TRBD1. The J segment lost 3 bases and the V segment lost 4 bases, leaving 2 bases of the junction unmatched. Germline V lookup: CDR1 SGHTS, CDR2 YDEGEE. This CDR3 contains 13 residues. This CDR3 reads CASSQDRGYEQYF. The CDR3 nucleotides read TGTGCCAGCAGCCAGGACAGGGGCTACGAGCAGTACTTC. The full variable domain, its missing parts supplied by reference TRBV5-8 and TRBJ2-7, is EAGVTQSPTHLIKTRGQQATLRCSPISGHTSVYWYQQALGLGLQFLLWYDEGEERNRGNFPPRFSGRQFPNYSSELNVNALELEDSALYLCASSQDRGYEQYFGPGTRLTVT.

The V gene is TRBV9, the J gene TRBJ2-7, with D perhaps TRBD2 (6 bases). Trimming pared 4 bases from V and 0 bases from J, leaving 14 bases between. The germline V gene has CDR1 SGDLS and CDR2 YYNGEE. CDR3 length equals 15 residues. The chain's CDR3 is CASSLTGLASYEQYF. In DNA form, the CDR3 reads TGTGCCAGCAGCCTCACGGGACTCGCCTCCTACGAGCAGTACTTC.

The chain recombines TRBV11-2 with TRBJ2-7, with D possibly TRBD1 on 5 matching bases. Trimming removed 1 base from V and 7 bases from J, with 17 bases in between. The CDR3 has 15 amino acids. Germline lookup yields CDR1 SGHAT and CDR2 FQNNGV. This CDR3 is CASSLGAAWGLEQYF. As DNA, the CDR3 is TGTGCCAGCAGCTTAGGGGCAGCTTGGGGCTTGGAGCAGTACTTC.

V usage is TRBV5-8 and J usage is TRBJ2-1, with D possibly TRBD2 on 6 matching bases. CDR1 SGHTS and CDR2 YDEGEE come from the germline V gene. V was clipped by 0 bases and J by 9 bases, with 10 bases between them. The CDR3 length is 13 residues. CDR3 amino acids: CASSLELAVEQFF. DNA of the CDR3: TGTGCCAGCAGCTTGGAACTAGCCGTTGAGCAGTTCTTC. The full variable domain, completed using reference TRBV5-8 and TRBJ2-1, is EAGVTQSPTHLIKTRGQQATLRCSPISGHTSVYWYQQALGLGLQFLLWYDEGEERNRGNFPPRFSGRQFPNYSSELNVNALELEDSALYLCASSLELAVEQFFGPGTRLTVL.

This clone was seen only a few times. This rearrangement joins TRBV27 to TRBJ1-1, with D unclear. The germline V gene encodes CDR1 MNHEY and CDR2 SMNVEV (reference sequence). CDR3 length: 12 amino acids. V was shortened by 6 bases and J by 5 bases, with 10 bases between the two germline ends. The CDR3 nucleotides read TGTGCCAGCAGGTTGGCGGGGACTGAAGCTTTCTTT. This translates into CASRLAGTEAFF.

As to this clone: Other DNA sequences in the same sample also yield this CDR3. This CDR3 is CASSLTGGGQPQHF. The CDR3, as DNA: TGCGCCAGCAGCTTAACAGGGGGGGGTCAGCCCCAGCATTTT. This sequence joins TRBV5-1 and TRBJ1-5; 8 bases align to TRBD1. CDR1 SGHRS and CDR2 YFSETQ come from the germline V gene. The CDR3 totals 14 residues. J lost 6 bases, V lost 2 bases, and 4 bases had no gene match.

The chain links TRBV7-8 to TRBJ2-1; 11 nucleotides agree with TRBD2. CDR1 is SGHVS, CDR2 FQNEAQ, per germline. This CDR3 has 15 residues. The ends lost 5 bases at V and 5 bases at J; junction bases unmatched: 5. CDR3 residues: CASSMTSGNDNEQFF. CDR3 in DNA: TGTGCCAGCAGCATGACTAGCGGGAACGACAATGAGCAGTTCTTC.

This clone has only one observation. This sequence joins TRBV19 and TRBJ1-2; the D gene is possibly TRBD1 (5 bases). Per the germline V gene, CDR1 is LNHDA and CDR2 is SQIVND (reference sequence). V was pared by 1 base and J by 2 bases, with 8 bases between. The CDR3 length is 14 residues. The CDR3 DNA reads TGTGCCAGTAGTATAGGGGACGGAAACTATGGCTACACCTTC. This gives the protein CASSIGDGNYGYTF.

The chain links TRBV7-8 to TRBJ2-1; perhaps TRBD2 as D (6 bases). There are 13 residues in the CDR3. The V end lost 5 bases, the J end lost 6 bases, and 11 bases lay between the germline ends. Germline CDR1 is SGHVS and CDR2 is FQNEAQ. CDR3 nucleotide sequence: TGTGCCAGCAGCGTGACTAGACTCAATGAGCAGTTCTTC. Translating gives CASSVTRLNEQFF.

The genes are TRBV18 and TRBJ2-7, with 8 nucleotides matching TRBD1. Per the germline V gene, CDR1 is KGHSH and CDR2 is LQKENI. The CDR3 consists of 15 residues. V lost 3 bases and J lost 2; bases outside the gene matches: 6. The CDR3 spells CASSPLGTGAYEQYF. CDR3 nucleotides: TGTGCCAGCTCACCTCTGGGGACAGGAGCCTACGAGCAGTACTTC.

The J gene is TRBJ2-5, the V gene TRBV7-9; D is unresolved. Germline lookup yields CDR1 SEHNR and CDR2 FQNEAQ (reference sequence). The CDR3 covers 11 residues. Trimming left V 4 bases short and J 5 bases short, with 5 bases between. CDR3 bases: TGTGCCAGCAGCTCCATGGAGACCCAGTACTTC. Translating gives CASSSMETQYF.

Of note for this clone: The same CDR3 is also encoded by other DNA sequences in this sample. V and J are TRBV7-9 and TRBJ2-1, with TRBD2 identical over 8 bases. From germline, CDR1 is SEHNR and CDR2 FQNEAQ (reference sequence). The CDR3 totals 15 residues. The V segment lost 5 bases and the J segment 1 base; nucleotides outside the gene matches: 4. Here the CDR3 DNA reads TGTGCCAGCAGCGAGAGCGGGAGTTCCTACAATGAGCAGTTCTTC. Translation: CASSESGSSYNEQFF.

This chain links TRBV28 with TRBJ2-5; D unclear. The V end was cut by 1 base, the J end by 5 bases, with 2 bases between. CDR3 length equals 11 residues. Looked up from germline, CDR1 is MDHEN and CDR2 is SYDVKM. The CDR3 loop reads CASSLFETQYF. CDR3 nucleotides: TGTGCCAGCAGTTTATTTGAGACCCAGTACTTC.

The chain uses TRBV27 and TRBJ2-3, with D possibly TRBD2 on 5 matching bases. This CDR3 is built from 15 residues. V lost 7 bases and J lost 2, with 16 bases in between. The V gene's germline CDR1 is MNHEY and CDR2 SMNVEV (reference sequence). The CDR3: CASNSGGADTDTQYF. CDR3 nucleotide sequence: TGTGCCAGCAACTCCGGAGGCGCGGACACAGATACGCAGTATTTT.

The gene calls are TRBV5-3 and TRBJ2-7, with 10 bases aligning to TRBD2. TRBV5-3 is an open reading frame whose function is uncertain. With V trimmed by 4 bases and J by 3 bases, 10 bases remained unmatched. The CDR3 runs 16 residues. Here the CDR3 reads CARSTDPLAGFYEQYF. The CDR3 nucleotides are TGTGCCAGAAGCACCGACCCACTAGCGGGATTCTACGAGCAGTACTTC.

This rearrangement joins TRBV5-8 to TRBJ2-7, with TRBD2 matching over 12 bases. There are 16 residues in the CDR3. V trimming: 4 bases; J trimming: 2 bases; junction bases outside the gene matches: 7. From germline, CDR1 is SGHTS and CDR2 YDEGEE. This CDR3 reads CASSPRTSGTAYEQYF. The CDR3 region has the DNA TGTGCCAGCAGCCCCCGGACTAGCGGGACCGCCTACGAGCAGTACTTC.